The 29 T cell receptor beta chains reported below all come from one sample, sequenced in a study of blood T cell repertoires in COVID-19. Profiled with immunoSEQ multiplex PCR; TCRdb holds only in-frame clones, not every one. Among hundreds of thousands of clones, approximately 88% were seen once, and the ten largest hold more than 0.55%. The specimen sequenced was peripheral blood. The source of these receptors is a human donor in a cohort sampled during active COVID-19.

The genes are TRBV5-1 and TRBJ1-4; D gene uncertain. Per germline, CDR1 SGHRS and CDR2 YFSETQ. CDR3 length equals 14 residues. V lost 6 bases to trimming and J lost 0 bases, with 9 bases between them. The chain's CDR3 is CASMEGPTNEKLFF. The CDR3 DNA follows: TGCGCCAGCATGGAGGGCCCAACTAATGAAAAACTGTTTTTT.

V usage is TRBV5-4 and J usage is TRBJ2-3; the match to TRBD2 covers 10 bases. This CDR3 is 16 amino acids long. Germline values: CDR1 SGHNT, CDR2 YYREEE (reference sequence). V shed 5 bases and J 1 base; nucleotides not matched to a gene: 7. The CDR3 spells CASRTIAGGGTDTQYF. The DNA for the CDR3 is TGTGCCAGCAGAACCATAGCGGGAGGAGGCACAGATACGCAGTATTTT.

The chain is built from TRBV28 and TRBJ1-1; maybe TRBD1 (6 bases). Germline V CDR1 and CDR2: MDHEN, SYDVKM. CDR3 length: 15 residues. V lost 6 bases and J 6 bases, leaving 20 bases between the germline ends. CDR3 sequence (DNA): TGTGCCAGCAGCATCGTCCCAGGGGTAGGCGCTGAAGCTTTCTTT. This encodes CASSIVPGVGAEAFF.

This chain connects TRBV10-3 to TRBJ1-6, with D possibly matching TRBD1 (6 bases). Germline values: CDR1 ENHRY, CDR2 SYGVKD. The CDR3 length is 16 residues. V dropped 3 bases and J dropped 8 bases, with 17 bases sitting between them. The CDR3 sequence is CAISERPQGGDSPLHF. The DNA for the CDR3 is TGTGCCATCAGTGAACGCCCACAGGGTGGAGATTCACCCCTCCACTTT.

The chain joins TRBV9 to TRBJ2-5; 7 bases are a match to TRBD2. Germline V gene data show CDR1 as SGDLS and CDR2 as YYNGEE. The J segment lost 2 bases and the V segment lost 4 bases, leaving 8 bases of the junction unmatched. The CDR3 is 15 amino acids. CDR3 protein: CASSTAGAEQETQYF. CDR3 nucleotide sequence: TGTGCCAGCAGCACCGCGGGAGCAGAACAAGAGACCCAGTACTTC.

The chain uses TRBV4-3 and TRBJ2-7; D is perhaps TRBD1 (6 bases). The V end was cut by 4 bases, the J end by 6 bases, with 13 bases between. The CDR3 sequence is 13 residues long. Per the germline V gene, CDR1 is LGHNA and CDR2 is YSLEER. The CDR3 DNA reads TGCGCCAGCAGCCCCCCGACAGGCCCCGAGCAGTACTTC. The encoded protein is CASSPPTGPEQYF.

This chain joins TRBV25-1 and TRBJ1-3; unclear D gene. The CDR3 is 16 residues long. V lost 4 bases and J lost 0, with 13 bases in between. Germline V gene data show CDR1 as MGHDK and CDR2 as SYGVNS. The CDR3 sequence is CASSGSRLDSGNTIYF. The CDR3 region has the DNA TGTGCCAGCAGTGGGAGTCGACTGGACTCTGGAAACACCATATATTTT.

J is TRBJ1-3 and V is TRBV27; D is undetermined. CDR3 length equals 13 residues. Per germline, CDR1 MNHEY and CDR2 SMNVEV (reference sequence). V lost 10 bases, J lost 0 bases, and 10 bases lay in between. The CDR3 nucleotides read TGTGCCACGCAGGATTCCTCTGGAAACACCATATATTTT. Its translation: CATQDSSGNTIYF.

The CDR3 nucleotides read TGTGCCAGCAGCTTCCATGACTATGAGCAGTTCTTC. It is translated as CASSFHDYEQFF. V gene TRBV11-2 combines with J gene TRBJ2-1, with D uncertain. The CDR3 consists of 12 residues. The V and J ends lost 3 bases and 8 bases respectively, with 8 bases between them. From germline, CDR1 is SGHAT and CDR2 FQNNGV. Variable domain in full (rest from reference TRBV11-2 and TRBJ2-1): EAGVAQSPRYKIIEKRQSVAFWCNPISGHATLYWYQQILGQGPKLLIQFQNNGVVDDSQLPKDRFSAERLKGVDSTLKIQPAKLEDSAVYLCASSFHDYEQFFGPGTRLTVL.

J is TRBJ1-6 and V is TRBV28, with D tentatively TRBD1 (5 bases). The V and J ends lost 6 bases and 8 bases respectively, with 14 bases between them. Germline V CDR1 and CDR2: MDHEN, SYDVKM. This CDR3 comprises 14 residues. The CDR3 coding sequence is TGTGCCAGCAGGCCCGGGGGGTGGTATTCACCCCTCCACTTT. This codes for CASRPGGWYSPLHF.

This chain connects TRBV7-2 to TRBJ1-3; 8 nucleotides align to TRBD1. Germline-derived CDR1 and CDR2 are SGHTA and FQGNSA. Losses at the gene ends were 5 bases for V and 4 bases for J; bases not matched to a gene: 10. The CDR3 extends over 16 amino acids. The CDR3 region is CASSPFGQGNGNTIYF. The CDR3 DNA is TGTGCCAGCAGCCCGTTCGGACAGGGTAACGGAAACACCATATATTTT.

This chain links TRBV24-1 with TRBJ1-5, with TRBD1 matching over 9 bases. There are 15 residues in the CDR3. The germline V gene has CDR1 KGHDR and CDR2 SFDVKD. V shed 2 bases and J 6 bases; nucleotides not matched to a gene: 4. CDR3 residues: CATSDSGQGGQPQHF. CDR3 bases: TGTGCCACCAGTGATTCGGGACAGGGAGGTCAGCCCCAGCATTTT.

The chain joins TRBV2 to TRBJ2-7; TRBD1 is a possible D gene (5 bases). Deletions cut 9 bases from V and 1 base from J, with 13 bases between. Germline lookup yields CDR1 SNHLY and CDR2 FYNNEI. The CDR3 sequence is 13 residues long. The CDR3 DNA follows: TGTGCCAGTCTGGCAGGGAAGTCCTACGAGCAGTACTTC. The encoded protein is CASLAGKSYEQYF. Using reference TRBV2 and TRBJ2-7 for the parts outside the CDR3, the full variable domain is EPEVTQTPSHQVTQMGQEVILRCVPISNHLYFYWYRQILGQKVEFLVSFYNNEISEKSEIFDDQFSVERPDGSNFTLKIRSTKLEDSAMYFCASLAGKSYEQYFGPGTRLTVT.

This clone was seen at least ten times. The chain links TRBV30 to TRBJ2-6; D not certain. Germline V gene data show CDR1 as GTSNPN and CDR2 as SVGIG (reference sequence). V lost 2 bases to trimming and J lost 2 bases, with 10 bases between them. CDR3 size: 15 residues. The CDR3 DNA reads as TGTGCCTGGAGTTTCGTCCCCGCTGGGGCCAACGTCCTGACTTTC. Translating gives CAWSFVPAGANVLTF. Full variable domain (missing parts from reference TRBV30 and TRBJ2-6): SQTIHQWPATLVQPVGSPLSLECTVEGTSNPNLYWYRQAAGRGLQLLFYSVGIGQISSEVPQNLSASRPQDRQFILSSKKLLLSDSGFYLCAWSFVPAGANVLTFGAGSRLTVL.

CDR3 sequence (DNA): TGCGCCAGCAGCCAAGCTGCTTCCGGGACAGGGGACCAAGAGACCCAGTACTTC. It encodes CASSQAASGTGDQETQYF. This chain uses TRBV4-1 with TRBJ2-5, with 10 bases matching TRBD1. Germline V lookup: CDR1 MGHRA, CDR2 YSYEKL. The J segment lost 0 bases and the V segment lost 1 base, leaving 8 bases of the junction unmatched. There are 18 residues in the CDR3.

J is TRBJ1-4 and V is TRBV3-1 (or the pseudogene TRBV3-2); 8 bases match TRBD1. The CDR3 runs 14 residues. Per the germline V gene, CDR1 is LGHDT and CDR2 is YNNKEL (reference sequence). V lost 5 bases, J lost 15 bases, and 14 bases stayed unmatched. CDR3 amino acids: CASSYRDRKGKVFF. Here the CDR3 DNA reads TGTGCCAGCAGCTACCGGGACAGGAAGGGAAAGGTGTTTTTT.

The rearrangement joins TRBV2 to TRBJ1-5; D call uncertain. This CDR3 is built from 15 residues. V was cut by 4 bases and J by 6 bases, with 16 bases left in between. Germline CDR1 SNHLY, CDR2 FYNNEI. CDR3 sequence: CASSVNSPVGQPQHF. The CDR3 coding sequence is TGTGCCAGCAGTGTTAACAGCCCCGTGGGTCAGCCCCAGCATTTT. Variable domain in full (rest from reference TRBV2 and TRBJ1-5): EPEVTQTPSHQVTQMGQEVILRCVPISNHLYFYWYRQILGQKVEFLVSFYNNEISEKSEIFDDQFSVERPDGSNFTLKIRSTKLEDSAMYFCASSVNSPVGQPQHFGDGTRLSIL.

This clone was seen only once. The chain has TRBV7-9 and TRBJ1-4, with D hard to call. The germline V gene has CDR1 SEHNR and CDR2 FQNEAQ (reference sequence). The CDR3 is made up of 13 amino acids. V dropped 1 base and J dropped 7 bases, with 7 bases sitting between them. DNA for the CDR3: TGTGCCAGCAGCTTAGTGGGCCTTGAAAAACTGTTTTTT. This translates into CASSLVGLEKLFF.

This chain uses TRBV5-4 with TRBJ2-7, with 8 bases fitting TRBD2. CDR3 length equals 14 residues. CDR1 is SGHNT and CDR2 is YYREEE in the germline V gene (reference sequence). V shed 0 bases, J shed 6 bases, and the junction held 5 bases outside the gene matches. The CDR3 loop is CASSLEAAGGEQYF. The DNA of the CDR3 is TGTGCCAGCAGCTTGGAGGCCGCGGGGGGCGAGCAGTACTTC.

The V gene is TRBV2, the J gene TRBJ2-3, with TRBD1 matching over 11 bases. CDR3 size: 15 residues. Germline lookup yields CDR1 SNHLY and CDR2 FYNNEI. Losses at the gene ends were 1 base for V and 3 bases for J; bases not matched to a gene: 0. The CDR3 sequence is CASSEGDRGTDTQYF. CDR3 nucleotide sequence: TGTGCCAGCAGTGAAGGGGACAGGGGGACAGATACGCAGTATTTT.

The chain is built from TRBV4-3 and TRBJ1-5, with D possibly being TRBD1 (6 bases). The germline gives CDR1 LGHNA, CDR2 YSLEER. The CDR3 extends over 13 amino acids. V was cut by 3 bases and J by 6 bases, with 9 bases left in between. The CDR3 reads CASSQFRGQPQHF. DNA of the CDR3: TGCGCCAGCAGCCAGTTCAGGGGTCAGCCCCAGCATTTT.

This chain joins TRBV28 and TRBJ1-5, with TRBD1 matching 9 bases. The CDR3 length is 19 residues. The trim removed 3 bases at V and 6 bases at J, leaving 18 bases unmatched. Looked up from germline, CDR1 is MDHEN and CDR2 is SYDVKM. CDR3 coding DNA: TGTGCCAGCAGTTTCCGCTCCCCTTTCCGGACAGGGGAGGCTCAGCCCCAGCATTTT. It translates to CASSFRSPFRTGEAQPQHF.

This clone was seen a single time. V and J are TRBV6-5 and TRBJ1-1; 8 bases align to TRBD1. This CDR3 has 14 residues. The V segment lost 7 bases and the J segment 0 bases; nucleotides outside the gene matches: 4. Germline V lookup: CDR1 MNHEY, CDR2 SVGAGI. The CDR3 coding sequence is TGTGCCAGCAAGGGGGACAGGTTGAACACTGAAGCTTTCTTT. Translating gives CASKGDRLNTEAFF.

This chain joins TRBV30 and TRBJ1-5; 8 nucleotides agree with TRBD1. Looked up from germline, CDR1 is GTSNPN and CDR2 is SVGIG (reference sequence). CDR3 size: 16 residues. The ends lost 0 bases at V and 2 bases at J; junction bases unmatched: 6. This CDR3 is CAWSVQGGSGNQPQHF. DNA for the CDR3: TGTGCCTGGAGTGTACAGGGGGGGTCCGGCAATCAGCCCCAGCATTTT.

The table lists this clone with a count of one. The chain combines TRBV5-8 with TRBJ1-1; 7 bases line up with TRBD1. The ends lost 4 bases at V and 5 bases at J; junction bases unmatched: 14. The CDR3 has 16 amino acids. Germline V gene sequence: CDR1 SGHTS, CDR2 YDEGEE. CDR3 coding DNA: TGTGCCAGCAGCCCTGGGACAGTCCGCCGAGGGACTGAAGCTTTCTTT. Amino acid sequence: CASSPGTVRRGTEAFF.

V is TRBV7-2 and J is TRBJ2-5; TRBD2 aligns across 12 bases. CDR1 is SGHTA and CDR2 is FQGNSA in the germline V gene. The CDR3 totals 16 residues. V lost 3 bases and J lost 3; bases outside the gene matches: 5. The CDR3 DNA reads as TGTGCCAGCAGCTTGTTGACTAGCGGGAGAAAAGAGACCCAGTACTTC. Amino acid sequence: CASSLLTSGRKETQYF.

The chain recombines TRBV6-5 with TRBJ2-1; 7 bases agree with TRBD1. The germline V gene encodes CDR1 MNHEY and CDR2 SVGAGI. V dropped 3 bases and J dropped 3; count of bases not matched to a gene: 5. The CDR3 has 15 amino acids. As DNA, the CDR3 is TGTGCCAGCAGTTATAAGGGGGCCGGCTACAATGAGCAGTTCTTC. Translated, it gives CASSYKGAGYNEQFF.

This chain links TRBV7-2 with TRBJ2-2; D gene uncertain. CDR1 is SGHTA and CDR2 is FQGNSA in the germline V gene. Trimming cost V 5 bases and J 4 bases, with 11 bases left between them. This CDR3 comprises 14 residues. CDR3 in DNA: TGTGCCAGCAGCCCCCCCTGGAGCACCGGGGAGCTGTTTTTT. Amino acids: CASSPPWSTGELFF.

The rearrangement uses TRBV6-6 and TRBJ2-7; 10 positions match TRBD2. With 7 bases clipped from V and 9 bases from J, the junction kept 9 bases outside the gene matches. Per germline, CDR1 MNHNY and CDR2 SVGAGI (reference sequence). There are 13 residues in the CDR3. CDR3 DNA: TGTGCCAGCATGCTAGCGGGAGAAGTCCGGCAGTACTTC. As protein: CASMLAGEVRQYF.